This T cell receptor beta chain was identified in a study of cytomegalovirus exposure and HLA in healthy donors. Note on this clone: What it binds is not known.

General study results and limits: Analysis performed later showed TCR beta chains linked to HLA being more clonally expanded than equally common others. Fewer N-insertions than the approximately 680-donor mean were reportedly shown by an Asian-associated ancestry cluster in a later analysis.

V shed 7 bases and J shed 0 bases, with 7 bases lying between them. CDR1 MNHEY and CDR2 SMNVEV come from the germline V gene (reference sequence). The CDR3 spans 14 residues. Use of 60 Vbeta and 13 Jbeta primers characterized the PCR. The table came from immunoSEQ multiplex PCR; TCRdb's copy has only in-frame clones and leaves some out. The table has 150,000 to 200,000 clones, around four fifths seen once. V is TRBV27 and J is TRBJ1-6, with unresolved D. The source of this sequence is a woman in her thirties in good health and CMV-seronegative. The sequenced sample consisted of PBMCs. CDR3 loop: CASKESSYNSPLHF. The CDR3 DNA is TGTGCCAGCAAGGAGAGCTCCTATAATTCACCCCTCCACTTT.